This TCR beta chain was retrieved from a study of OX40 agonist ivuxolimab in advanced cancers. Study findings and constraints: Partial responders dosed at 0.1-3.0 mg/kg displayed clonal expansion ranking among the lowest.

The V end was cut by 1 base, the J end by 4 bases, with 10 bases between. Germline V gene data show CDR1 as SEHNR and CDR2 as FQNEAQ (reference sequence). This CDR3 is 15 amino acids long. The table came from immunoSEQ multiplex PCR; TCRdb's copy has only in-frame clones and leaves some out. The table lists more than 75,000 clones, approximately 85% of them singletons, with 0.2% to 0.25% in the top ten. As to this clone: No antigen is known for it.

The sequencing used CD4+ or CD8+ T cells sorted from blood, collected in a trial of the OX40 agonist ivuxolimab. This receptor was taken from an adult with an advanced solid tumor such as melanoma, head and neck, liver or kidney cancer. The V and J genes are TRBV7-9 and TRBJ2-2, with a possible D match to TRBD1 (6 bases). Here the CDR3 DNA reads TGTGCCAGCAGCTTAGTGGGGGCGGTCACCGGGGAGCTGTTTTTT. This encodes CASSLVGAVTGELFF.